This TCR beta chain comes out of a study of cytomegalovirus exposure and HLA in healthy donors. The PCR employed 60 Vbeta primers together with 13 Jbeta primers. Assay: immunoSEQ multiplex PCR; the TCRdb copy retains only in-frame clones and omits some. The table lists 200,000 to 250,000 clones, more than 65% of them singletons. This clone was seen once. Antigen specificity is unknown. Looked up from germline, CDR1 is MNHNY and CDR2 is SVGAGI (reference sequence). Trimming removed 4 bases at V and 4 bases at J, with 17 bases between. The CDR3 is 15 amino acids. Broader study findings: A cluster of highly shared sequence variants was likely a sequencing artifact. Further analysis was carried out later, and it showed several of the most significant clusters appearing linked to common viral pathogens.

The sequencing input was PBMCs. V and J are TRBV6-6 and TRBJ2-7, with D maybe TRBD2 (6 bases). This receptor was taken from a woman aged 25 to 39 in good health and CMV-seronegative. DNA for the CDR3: TGTGCCAGCAGTTTAGCCCCAGCGGGTACTTACGAGCAGTACTTC. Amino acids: CASSLAPAGTYEQYF.